A single sample gave rise to the 10 T cell receptor beta chains below, sequenced in a study of CD8 T cells in Susac syndrome. The RNA, about 0.45 to 1 ug, was put through reverse transcription using random hexamers. Each CDR3 protein is one row after TCRdb ran MiXCR on the immunoSEQ multiplex PCR reads. The profile shows a few hundred thousand distinct CDR3 sequences, approximately 95% of them singletons. The sample comprised CD4+ T cells from PBMCs. These receptors came from a human donor with multiple sclerosis.

The genes are TRBV20-1 and TRBJ2-7; perhaps TRBD1 as D (6 bases). Trimming took off 4 bases at V and 4 bases at J, with 23 bases between the two ends. The CDR3 covers 16 residues. CDR1 and CDR2 (germline): DFQATT, SNEGSKA (reference sequence). CDR3 bases: TGCAGTGCTACCGACCGCAGGGGATCGGGGCGATACGAGCAGTACTTC. This sequence encodes CSATDRRGSGRYEQYF.

This clonotype appeared once. J is TRBJ1-5 and V is TRBV3-1; possible D gene TRBD1, 5 bases. The V and J ends lost 4 bases and 3 bases respectively, with 13 bases between them. Germline CDR1 LGHDT, CDR2 YNNKEL (reference sequence). The CDR3 covers 15 residues. CDR3 DNA sequence: TGTGCCAGCAGCCCCCGGGGGGTCGACAATCAGCCCCAGCATTTT. Translation: CASSPRGVDNQPQHF. Variable domain in full (rest from reference TRBV3-1 and TRBJ1-5): DTAVSQTPKYLVTQMGNDKSIKCEQNLGHDTMYWYKQDSKKFLKIMFSYNNKELIINETVPNRFSPKSPDKAHLNLHINSLELGDSAVYFCASSPRGVDNQPQHFGDGTRLSIL.

This chain uses TRBV30 with TRBJ1-6; D ambiguous. CDR1 GTSNPN and CDR2 SVGIG come from the germline V gene (reference sequence). This CDR3 region has 16 residues. V was trimmed by 5 bases and J by 9 bases, leaving 23 bases between them. For the CDR3, the DNA is TGTGCCTGGTCCTATAGTGGGTGGGGTAAGGGTTCACCCCTCCACTTT. This encodes CAWSYSGWGKGSPLHF.

The chain employs TRBV29-1 and TRBJ2-1, with TRBD2 matching 9 bases. Germline loops: CDR1 SQVTM, CDR2 ANQGSEA. Trimming took 2 bases from V and 6 from J; bases not matched to a gene: 2. The CDR3 totals 13 residues. CDR3 nucleotide sequence: TGCAGCGTTGAACTAGCGGGGCCCAATGAGCAGTTCTTC. Protein product: CSVELAGPNEQFF.

The genes are TRBV9 and TRBJ1-2; D is possibly TRBD1 (5 bases). Trimming removed 0 bases from V and 5 bases from J, with 14 bases in between. The CDR3 spans 15 residues. Germline V lookup: CDR1 SGDLS, CDR2 YYNGEE. The CDR3 DNA is TGTGCCAGCAGCGTAGGGGACCATCCGAGTTATGGCTACACCTTC. Translation: CASSVGDHPSYGYTF.

This clonotype was seen only once. The V and J genes are TRBV7-9 and TRBJ2-1, with 8 bases aligning to TRBD2. This CDR3 has 15 residues. Trimming removed 5 bases from V and 5 bases from J; junction bases left unmatched: 8. Germline CDR1 is SEHNR and CDR2 is FQNEAQ (reference sequence). CDR3 sequence (DNA): TGTGCCAGCAGCCCATTTAGCGGGGAAAACAATGAGCAGTTCTTC. It translates to CASSPFSGENNEQFF.

V is TRBV20-1 and J is TRBJ1-2, with no clear D. V dropped 1 base and J dropped 7 bases, with 7 bases sitting between them. This CDR3 has 11 amino acids. The germline CDR1 and CDR2 sequences are DFQATT and SNEGSKA (reference sequence). The CDR3 region has the DNA TGCAGTGCTAGAGGGCAGCGTGGCTACACCTTC. Amino acids: CSARGQRGYTF.

This clonotype was observed a single time. The rearrangement joins TRBV7-8 to TRBJ1-6; D is uncertain. Looked up from germline, CDR1 is SGHVS and CDR2 is FQNEAQ. V was trimmed by 5 bases and J by 8 bases, leaving 7 bases between them. CDR3 length equals 12 residues. CDR3 residues: CASSPQYSPLHF. The CDR3 region has the DNA TGTGCCAGCAGCCCACAATATTCACCCCTCCACTTT.

The table lists this clonotype with a count of one. The J gene is TRBJ1-1, the V gene TRBV30, with 7 bases lining up with TRBD1. In germline, CDR1 is GTSNPN, CDR2 SVGIG (reference sequence). The CDR3 spans 13 residues. Trimming at V came to 5 bases and at J to 3 bases, leaving 6 bases not matched to a gene. CDR3 bases: TGTGCCTGGTCAGGGGGAAGGGACACTGAAGCTTTCTTT. Translating gives CAWSGGRDTEAFF.

The chain combines TRBV11-2 with TRBJ2-5; the D is unclear. Between the trimmed V and J ends, which lost 5 bases and 5 bases, there was a span of 9 bases. The germline CDR1 and CDR2 sequences are SGHAT and FQNNGV. CDR3 length equals 12 residues. CDR3 amino acids: CASSPSDETQYF. The CDR3, as DNA: TGTGCCAGCAGCCCCTCGGACGAGACCCAGTACTTC.